This TCR beta chain was identified in a study of T cell repertoires in cytomegalovirus infection. Study-level background: Both a matching HLA type and CMV infection were indicated by public TCR beta signatures. Study-level findings and limits: Based on cumulative public TCR beta family frequency, carriers of CMV plus the relevant HLA were identified. HLA-C-restricted TCR beta clonotypes specific for CMV led the ex vivo response.

A single record per CDR3 protein comes from TCRdb applying MiXCR to the reads. This sample has about 400,000 distinct CDR3 sequences; about a sixth occur once, and the top ten carry 8.5% to 10%. A note on this clonotype: The antigen is undetermined.

Source material: PBMCs. This sequence originates from a human donor in good health (CMV status not recorded). Some clones in this sample may be carry-over from other donors' samples.

CDR3 sequence reads: CASRQGLEETQYF. The CDR3 nucleotides read TGTGCCAGCCGTCAGGGTTTAGAAGAGACCCAGTACTTC. This chain links TRBV5-4 with TRBJ2-5; tentatively, D is TRBD1 (5 bases). Trimming took off 7 bases at V and 3 bases at J, with 13 bases between the two ends. The germline V gene encodes CDR1 SGHNT and CDR2 YYREEE (reference sequence). This CDR3 has 13 amino acids.